The subject of this entry is one T cell receptor (beta chain). Roughly 33,000 T cell genomes, or roughly 200 ng DNA, went into the sorted-subset replicate PCRs. Libraries were prepared by immunoSEQ multiplex PCR; TCRdb keeps only in-frame clonotypes and omits some of them. The data hold hundreds of thousands of clones, with 85% to 95% observed a single time. These data come from a study of shared clonotypes between healthy human individuals. The CDR3 is 15 amino acids. CDR1 SEHNR and CDR2 FQNEAQ come from the germline V gene (reference sequence). Trimming pared 2 bases from V and 3 bases from J, leaving 14 bases between. Naive CD8 cells lacked CD45RO, underwent positive selection for CCR7 and left out terminally differentiated effector memory CD45RA+ cells.

Sequenced material: naive CD8+ T cells sorted from blood. This chain uses TRBV7-9 with TRBJ2-7, with a tentative D call TRBD2 (5 bases). The sequence derives from a man under 40 in good health. The CDR3 sequence: CASSLFAGRGYEQYF. The CDR3 nucleotides are TGTGCCAGCAGCTTATTTGCTGGACGGGGCTACGAGCAGTACTTC.